One sample yielded the 24 T cell receptor beta chains listed below, sequenced in a study of T cell responses to AZD1222 COVID-19 vaccine. Libraries were prepared by immunoSEQ multiplex PCR; TCRdb keeps only in-frame clonotypes and omits some of them. The sample includes some 45,000 clones, roughly 91% of them seen just once. The specimen comprised peripheral blood, sampled 28 days after the second AZD1222 dose. These TCRs come from an adult who received the AZD1222 COVID-19 vaccine.

V usage is TRBV4-2 and J usage is TRBJ1-2; 10 bases are shared with TRBD1. Germline CDR1 and CDR2: LGHNA and YNFKEQ. The CDR3 extends over 16 amino acids. J gave up 2 bases and V 0 bases, and 3 bases lay outside the gene matches. CDR3 nucleotides: TGTGCCAGCAGCCAAGAGAGGACAGGGGGGAACTATGGCTACACCTTC. It translates to CASSQERTGGNYGYTF.

The V call is TRBV13, the J call TRBJ2-7; TRBD2 is a possible D gene (7 bases). V shed 5 bases and J shed 3 bases, with 14 bases lying between them. This CDR3 has 14 residues. Germline V CDR1 and CDR2: PRHDT, FYEKMQ (reference sequence). CDR3 sequence: CASSPEGGGYEQYF. CDR3 nucleotide sequence: TGTGCCAGCAGCCCTGAAGGGGGGGGCTACGAGCAGTACTTC. Looking up the rest from reference TRBV13 and TRBJ2-7 gives the full variable domain: AAGVIQSPRHLIKEKRETATLKCYPIPRHDTVYWYQQGPGQDPQFLISFYEKMQSDKGSIPDRFSAQQFSDYHSELNMSSLELGDSALYFCASSPEGGGYEQYFGPGTRLTVT.

V gene TRBV11-2 combines with J gene TRBJ1-2, with D tentatively TRBD1 (5 bases). The CDR3 is 18 amino acids. CDR1 and CDR2 (germline): SGHAT, FQNNGV. The V and J ends lost 0 bases and 8 bases respectively, with 25 bases between them. CDR3 region: CASSLDGTGRPGTGGYTF. The CDR3, as DNA: TGTGCCAGCAGCTTAGACGGAACAGGTCGCCCCGGAACGGGAGGCTACACCTTC.

This clone was picked up one time. The chain couples TRBV14 to TRBJ1-4, with TRBD1 identical over 7 bases. The CDR3 has 14 residues. V lost 4 bases to trimming and J lost 5 bases; unmatched junction nucleotides: 4. Per the germline V gene, CDR1 is SGHDN and CDR2 is FVKESK. This CDR3 reads CASSRTGTNEKLFF. The CDR3 DNA sequence: TGTGCCAGCAGCCGGACAGGAACAAATGAAAAACTGTTTTTT.

The J gene is TRBJ1-4, the V gene TRBV18; D may be TRBD1 (5 bases). Germline assignment: CDR1 KGHSH and CDR2 LQKENI. Trimming left V 6 bases short and J 4 bases short, with 9 bases between. The CDR3 spans 13 residues. The CDR3: CASSEGINEKLFF. The CDR3 DNA follows: TGTGCCAGCTCCGAGGGGATTAATGAAAAACTGTTTTTT. The full variable domain, in which reference TRBV18 and TRBJ1-4 provide the parts outside the CDR3, is NAGVMQNPRHLVRRRGQEARLRCSPMKGHSHVYWYRQLPEEGLKFMVYLQKENIIDESGMPKERFSAEFPKEGPSILRIQQVVRGDSAAYFCASSEGINEKLFFGSGTQLSVL.

This chain uses TRBV7-8 with TRBJ1-2; D is unclear. Germline V gene sequence: CDR1 SGHVS, CDR2 FQNEAQ. CDR3 size: 14 residues. V lost 1 base and J lost 3, with 9 bases in between. The DNA for the CDR3 is TGTGCCAGCAGCTTAGAGCCTCGGGACTATGGCTACACCTTC. Its protein is CASSLEPRDYGYTF. Together with reference TRBV7-8 and TRBJ1-2, the CDR3 gives the full variable domain: GAGVSQSPRYKVAKRGQDVALRCDPISGHVSLFWYQQALGQGPEFLTYFQNEAQLDKSGLPSDRFFAERPEGSVSTLKIQRTQQEDSAVYLCASSLEPRDYGYTFGSGTRLTVV.

V gene TRBV7-2 combines with J gene TRBJ1-1, with 7 bases matching TRBD1. The CDR3 runs 16 residues. J lost 0 bases, V lost 1 base, and 5 bases had no gene match. Germline V gene data show CDR1 as SGHTA and CDR2 as FQGNSA. For the CDR3, the DNA is TGTGCCAGCAGCTTAGGTCGGGACAGTCTGAACACTGAAGCTTTCTTT. Its protein product is CASSLGRDSLNTEAFF.

The rearrangement joins TRBV27 to TRBJ2-7, with 9 bases fitting TRBD1. Germline loops: CDR1 MNHEY, CDR2 SMNVEV (reference sequence). This CDR3 is 13 amino acids long. The ends lost 5 bases at V and 6 bases at J; junction bases unmatched: 5. This CDR3 reads CASSTLTGGEQYF. The CDR3 DNA is TGTGCCAGCAGTACCTTGACAGGGGGCGAGCAGTACTTC.

This clone was seen more than once but under ten times. The V call is TRBV19, the J call TRBJ1-2; TRBD1 matches 7 bases. This CDR3 region has 16 residues. CDR1 LNHDA and CDR2 SQIVND come from the germline V gene (reference sequence). The junction had 12 bases not matched to a gene; V was cut back by 2 bases and J by 6 bases. CDR3 sequence reads: CASSIWTMGQSNGYTF. In DNA form, the CDR3 reads TGTGCCAGTAGTATATGGACGATGGGACAGTCAAATGGCTACACCTTC.

V usage is TRBV2 and J usage is TRBJ1-5, with D maybe TRBD1 (5 bases). This CDR3 contains 16 residues. V was shortened by 3 bases and J by 2 bases, with 14 bases between the two germline ends. Germline loops: CDR1 SNHLY, CDR2 FYNNEI. CDR3 coding DNA: TGTGCCAGCAGTGAGTGGCGAGGCAGGGGCAATCAGCCCCAGCATTTT. This sequence encodes CASSEWRGRGNQPQHF. Combining the CDR3 with reference TRBV2 and TRBJ1-5 gives the whole variable domain EPEVTQTPSHQVTQMGQEVILRCVPISNHLYFYWYRQILGQKVEFLVSFYNNEISEKSEIFDDQFSVERPDGSNFTLKIRSTKLEDSAMYFCASSEWRGRGNQPQHFGDGTRLSIL.

This chain uses TRBV7-2 with TRBJ1-5; tentatively, D is TRBD1 (6 bases). Deletions cut 0 bases from V and 6 bases from J, with 12 bases between. The CDR3 consists of 15 residues. From germline, CDR1 is SGHTA and CDR2 FQGNSA. Here the CDR3 reads CASSLAPGEGQPQHF. DNA of the CDR3: TGTGCCAGCAGCTTAGCTCCAGGGGAAGGTCAGCCCCAGCATTTT.

The J gene is TRBJ1-3, the V gene TRBV7-2; D is unresolved. Germline CDR1 reads SGHTA; CDR2 reads FQGNSA. This CDR3 comprises 14 residues. V was shortened by 5 bases and J by 7 bases, with 15 bases between the two germline ends. The CDR3 DNA follows: TGTGCCAGCAGCCTTAGCCGGGAAACCAACACCATATATTTT. It encodes CASSLSRETNTIYF.

The chain couples TRBV9 to TRBJ1-4, with a tentative D call TRBD1 (5 bases). V was cut by 1 base and J by 1 base, with 8 bases left in between. CDR3 length equals 15 residues. CDR1 SGDLS and CDR2 YYNGEE come from the germline V gene. The chain's CDR3 is CASSVRDGTNEKLFF. The CDR3 DNA reads TGTGCCAGCAGCGTACGGGACGGAACTAATGAAAAACTGTTTTTT. Based on the CDR3 plus reference TRBV9 and TRBJ1-4, the full variable domain is DSGVTQTPKHLITATGQRVTLRCSPRSGDLSVYWYQQSLDQGLQFLIQYYNGEERAKGNILERFSAQQFPDLHSELNLSSLELGDSALYFCASSVRDGTNEKLFFGSGTQLSVL.

The V gene is TRBV7-2, the J gene TRBJ1-3; no clear D. Looked up from germline, CDR1 is SGHTA and CDR2 is FQGNSA. The germline V and J ends were trimmed by 1 base and 1 base, with 5 bases remaining between them. The CDR3 sequence is 14 residues long. The CDR3: CASSLGGSGNTIYF. CDR3 coding DNA: TGTGCCAGCAGCTTAGGCGGGTCTGGAAACACCATATATTTT.

V is TRBV11-2 and J is TRBJ1-3; a possible D gene is TRBD1 (6 bases). The V and J ends lost 1 base and 4 bases respectively, with 14 bases between them. CDR1 is SGHAT and CDR2 is FQNNGV in the germline V gene. This CDR3 region has 16 residues. Here the CDR3 reads CASSLVQGIWGNTIYF. The CDR3 DNA follows: TGTGCCAGCAGCTTAGTCCAGGGGATTTGGGGAAACACCATATATTTT. The full variable domain, with the rest looked up from reference TRBV11-2 and TRBJ1-3, is EAGVAQSPRYKIIEKRQSVAFWCNPISGHATLYWYQQILGQGPKLLIQFQNNGVVDDSQLPKDRFSAERLKGVDSTLKIQPAKLEDSAVYLCASSLVQGIWGNTIYFGEGSWLTVV.

This chain uses TRBV20-1 with TRBJ1-1; D might be TRBD1 (6 bases). V was trimmed by 3 bases and J by 7 bases, leaving 15 bases between them. CDR3 size: 13 residues. Looked up from germline, CDR1 is DFQATT and CDR2 is SNEGSKA (reference sequence). CDR3 region: CSASSLRGGEAFF. The CDR3 nucleotides read TGCAGTGCTAGTTCCTTGAGAGGGGGTGAAGCTTTCTTT.

V usage is TRBV19 and J usage is TRBJ2-5, with D possibly being TRBD2 (6 bases). Trimming cost V 1 base and J 1 base, with 13 bases left between them. Germline V gives CDR1 LNHDA, CDR2 SQIVND (reference sequence). The CDR3 length is 16 residues. The CDR3 nucleotides read TGTGCCAGTAGTATAGGGGTGGCGGGGAGCCAAGAGACCCAGTACTTC. Translating gives CASSIGVAGSQETQYF. The full variable domain, its missing parts supplied by reference TRBV19 and TRBJ2-5, is DGGITQSPKYLFRKEGQNVTLSCEQNLNHDAMYWYRQDPGQGLRLIYYSQIVNDFQKGDIAEGYSVSREKKESFPLTVTSAQKNPTAFYLCASSIGVAGSQETQYFGPGTRLLVL.

The rearrangement uses TRBV6-2 or TRBV6-3 and TRBJ1-1; 7 bases line up with TRBD1. CDR3 length equals 13 residues. The V segment lost 5 bases and the J segment 4 bases; nucleotides outside the gene matches: 4. The V gene's germline CDR1 is MNHEY and CDR2 SVGEGT. The CDR3 nucleotides are TGTGCCAGCAGTGACAGGGCGTCCACTGAAGCTTTCTTT. Residues: CASSDRASTEAFF.

The genes are TRBV19 and TRBJ1-6; 7 bases are shared with TRBD1. Germline V lookup: CDR1 LNHDA, CDR2 SQIVND (reference sequence). There are 15 residues in the CDR3. The ends lost 4 bases at V and 6 bases at J; junction bases unmatched: 6. This CDR3 reads CASSTDPGGNSPLHF. The DNA of the CDR3 is TGTGCCAGTAGTACGGACCCAGGGGGTAATTCACCCCTCCACTTT. Drawing the rest from reference TRBV19 and TRBJ1-6, the complete variable domain is DGGITQSPKYLFRKEGQNVTLSCEQNLNHDAMYWYRQDPGQGLRLIYYSQIVNDFQKGDIAEGYSVSREKKESFPLTVTSAQKNPTAFYLCASSTDPGGNSPLHFGNGTRLTVT.

This chain connects TRBV3-1 (or the pseudogene TRBV3-2) to TRBJ1-5; tentative D call: TRBD1 (5 bases). The V gene's germline CDR1 is LGHDT and CDR2 YNNKEL (reference sequence). Between the trimmed V and J ends, which lost 1 base and 5 bases, there was a span of 12 bases. The CDR3 covers 15 residues. CDR3 region: CASSQVGGDDQPQHF. The DNA for the CDR3 is TGTGCCAGCAGCCAAGTTGGAGGGGACGATCAGCCCCAGCATTTT.

This chain links TRBV5-3 with TRBJ1-6; possibly TRBD1 for D (5 bases). TRBV5-3 is an ORF; its function is uncertain. The CDR3 has 15 residues. The V end lost 2 bases, the J end lost 4 bases, and 10 bases lay between the germline ends. CDR3 loop: CARSLSGPYNSPLHF. The CDR3 DNA reads TGTGCCAGAAGCTTATCGGGGCCGTATAATTCACCCCTCCACTTT.

V usage is TRBV5-1 and J usage is TRBJ1-5; D perhaps matches TRBD1 (6 bases). The CDR3 spans 15 residues. V was trimmed by 1 base and J by 6 bases, leaving 14 bases between them. Germline CDR1 reads SGHRS; CDR2 reads YFSETQ. In DNA form, the CDR3 reads TGCGCCAGCAGCTTGAATACAGGGTTAGGTCAGCCCCAGCATTTT. It is translated as CASSLNTGLGQPQHF.

The gene calls are TRBV6-5 and TRBJ2-7, with D maybe TRBD2 (5 bases). The germline V gene encodes CDR1 MNHEY and CDR2 SVGAGI. V lost 0 bases to trimming and J lost 0 bases, with 9 bases between them. This CDR3 spans 15 amino acids. As DNA, the CDR3 is TGTGCCAGCAGTTACTCGGCCCGGGGCTCCTACGAGCAGTACTTC. It encodes CASSYSARGSYEQYF.

This chain connects TRBV16 to TRBJ1-3; the D gene is possibly TRBD1 (5 bases). Germline CDR1 is KGHSY and CDR2 is FQNENV. This CDR3 has 15 amino acids. Trimming pared 4 bases from V and 1 base from J, leaving 11 bases between. Written as DNA, the CDR3 is TGTGCCAGCAGCCCATCGAGGGGTTCTGGAAACACCATATATTTT. Protein product: CASSPSRGSGNTIYF.